This entry lists 30 T cell receptor beta chains sequenced from one sample in a study of T cell clonality in common variable immunodeficiency. Assay: immunoSEQ multiplex PCR; the TCRdb copy retains only in-frame clones and omits some. Altogether about 33,000 clones were found in the sample, and no singletons occur. Source material: peripheral blood mononuclear cells. These receptors all come from a person between 18 and 75 years old in good health.

Ten or more counts support this clone. From the germline J gene comes the end of the CDR3, since the read stops 3 residues before it. The rearrangement joins TRBV5-6 to TRBJ2-7; D is unresolved. Trimming left V 4 bases short and J 3 bases short, with 5 bases between. Germline V gene lookup returns CDR1 SGHDT and CDR2 YYEEEE. This CDR3 has 11 amino acids. This chain's CDR3 is CASSLYYEQYF. The sequenced part of the CDR3 DNA is TGTGCCAGCAGCCTCTACTACGAG.

This clone was detected only a few times. Coverage ceases 3 residues before the CDR3 finishes, and the germline J gene fills in the end. The V gene is TRBV18, the J gene TRBJ2-2, with 8 positions matching TRBD1. The CDR3 runs to 15 residues. Germline CDR1 is KGHSH and CDR2 is LQKENI. Partial CDR3 DNA: TGTGCCAGCTCACCGAGGGACAGGACCAATGAAAAG. Translated: CASSPRDRTNEK. The entire CDR3 reads CASSPRDRTNEKLFF.

Remarks on this clone: The observed sequence ends 3 residues before the CDR3 terminus, with the missing tail filled in from the germline J gene. The chain employs TRBV5-1 and TRBJ2-1, with 7 bases that match TRBD2. After removal of 3 bases from V and 2 bases from J, the junction contained 5 bases not matched to a gene. The CDR3 has 15 amino acids. Germline CDR1 is SGHRS and CDR2 is YFSETQ. The DNA read from the CDR3 is TGCGCCAGCAGCTCAACCGCGGGAGCCTACAATGAG. It translates to CASSSTAGAYNE. The full CDR3 protein reads CASSSTAGAYNEQFF.

This clone came up many times. The CDR3 extends 3 residues past the end of the read, so its final part is completed from the germline J gene. The V and J genes are TRBV7-9 and TRBJ2-3, with 8 bases that match TRBD2. Per germline, CDR1 SEHNR and CDR2 FQNEAQ (reference sequence). V was clipped by 5 bases and J by 4 bases; unmatched bases: 8. This CDR3 has 15 amino acids. The CDR3 spells CASSAAGVRADTQYF. The CDR3 bases that were read are TGTGCCAGCAGCGCAGCGGGAGTTCGTGCAGATACG.

This clone was observed a handful of times. The read ends 3 residues shy of where the CDR3 ends; the end is completed using the germline J gene. This chain uses TRBV7-9 with TRBJ2-1; 10 bases map to TRBD2. V lost 3 bases to trimming and J lost 6 bases; unmatched junction nucleotides: 2. Germline CDR1 and CDR2: SEHNR and FQNEAQ (reference sequence). This CDR3 comprises 14 residues. CDR3 DNA, as far as it was read: TGTGCCAGCAGCTTCCTAGCGGGAGTCAATGAG. Protein sequence: CASSFLAGVNE. The entire CDR3 reads CASSFLAGVNEQFF.

In this sample, this clone turned up many times. Given a much more abundant clone one base away, this may be a read error. CDR3 sequence: CAWGTGISSGANVLFF. CDR3 DNA (partial): TGTGCCTGGGGAACAGGGATTAGCTCTGGGGCCAACGTA. The V call is TRBV30, the J call TRBJ1-4; a weak D match, TRBD1 (6 bases). The read terminates 3 residues ahead of where the CDR3 ends, so the germline J gene completes it. Germline-derived CDR1 and CDR2 are GTSNPN and SVGIG (reference sequence). This CDR3 has 16 residues.

Comments on this clone: Coverage ceases 3 residues before the CDR3 finishes, and the germline J gene fills in the end. The J gene is TRBJ1-1, the V gene TRBV19; 9 positions match TRBD1. Germline V CDR1 and CDR2: LNHDA, SQIVND (reference sequence). The V gene end was trimmed by 5 bases and the J gene end by 2 bases; junction bases not matched to a gene: 3. This CDR3 is 14 amino acids long. CDR3 in amino acids: CASSWDRANTEAFF. The sequenced part of the CDR3 DNA is TGTGCCAGTAGTTGGGACAGGGCCAACACTGAA.

The table lists this clone with many counts. Read sequence stops 3 residues before the CDR3 end, and the germline J gene provides the missing end. V gene TRBV30 combines with J gene TRBJ2-4; tentatively, D is TRBD1 (6 bases). Germline loops: CDR1 GTSNPN, CDR2 SVGIG (reference sequence). The CDR3 length is 15 residues. Trimming pared 0 bases from V and 2 bases from J, leaving 11 bases between. The CDR3 here is CAWSVTGTPKNIQYF. The CDR3 DNA, read in part, is TGTGCCTGGAGTGTTACAGGGACACCCAAAAACATT.

This clone has at least ten counts. The sequence runs out 3 residues before the end of the CDR3; the remainder is reconstructed from the germline J gene. The chain is built from TRBV18 and TRBJ2-5, with 14 nucleotides matching TRBD2. Germline loops: CDR1 KGHSH, CDR2 LQKENI. V lost 0 bases to trimming and J lost 4 bases; unmatched junction nucleotides: 4. The CDR3 is 17 residues long. The CDR3 is CASSPPGLAGVTETQYF. The sequenced part of the CDR3 DNA is TGTGCCAGCTCACCACCGGGACTAGCGGGAGTAACAGAGACC.

This clone was recorded a few times. The read gets to within 3 residues of the CDR3 end, and the germline J gene fills in the rest. V gene TRBV11-2 combines with J gene TRBJ2-2; TRBD1 aligns across 7 bases. The CDR3 covers 14 residues. CDR1 is SGHAT, CDR2 FQNNGV, per germline. The part of the CDR3 DNA that was read is TGTGCCAGCAGCCCGGGACAGAATAATGAAAAG. It yields the protein CASSPGQNNEK. The full CDR3 protein reads CASSPGQNNEKLFF.

This clone has ten or more counts. Sequence at one end of the junction differs from germline and may be a read error. Read data end 3 residues before the CDR3 end; the end is taken from the germline J gene. V is TRBV7-7 and J is TRBJ2-2, with 9 nucleotides matching TRBD2. This CDR3 has 17 residues. Germline lookup yields CDR1 SSHAT and CDR2 FNYEAQ (reference sequence). The sequenced part of the CDR3 DNA is TGTGCTAGCAGCCAGGCGGGTAGCGGGAGAGGTCCCGGGGAG. This codes for CASSQAGSGRGPGE. The full-length CDR3 reads as CASSQAGSGRGPGELFF.

This clone was seen repeatedly, ten times or more. Sequencing ends 3 residues short of the CDR3 end; the germline J gene provides the rest. The rearrangement links TRBV7-3 to TRBJ2-1; 7 bases fit TRBD2. The V and J ends lost 2 bases and 2 bases, in that order; junction bases with no gene match: 6. Germline lookup yields CDR1 SGHTA and CDR2 FQGTGA. The CDR3 has 16 amino acids. The sequenced CDR3 bases are TGTGCCAGCAGCTTATCGGGCGGGAGACCCTACAATGAG. It yields the protein CASSLSGGRPYNE. The whole CDR3 region reads CASSLSGGRPYNEQFF.

There are many counts of this clone. The read ends 3 residues early relative to the CDR3; the germline J gene fills the gap. The chain recombines TRBV12-3 or TRBV12-4 with TRBJ1-3; maybe TRBD1 (6 bases). The ends were cut back, 5 bases at V and 4 bases at J, with 15 bases in the middle. The CDR3 is made up of 15 amino acids. The sequenced CDR3 bases are TGTGCCAGCAGTGCACAGGGTACAGGGGGAAACACC. This encodes CASSAQGTGGNT. The complete CDR3 sequence is CASSAQGTGGNTIYF.

There are many counts of this clone. With the read ending 3 residues before the CDR3 end, the germline J gene is used to fill in that end. The V call is TRBV6-1, the J call TRBJ2-1, with D tentatively TRBD1 (6 bases). CDR3 length: 16 residues. The V and J ends lost 4 bases and 0 bases respectively, with 13 bases between them. Looked up from germline, CDR1 is MNHNS and CDR2 is SASEGT. CDR3 residues: CASSVGQTSSYNEQFF. The sequenced CDR3 bases are TGTGCCAGCAGTGTTGGACAGACAAGCTCCTACAATGAG.

The CDR3: CSAVGTSGSDEQYF. The part of the CDR3 DNA that was read is TGCAGTGCCGTCGGGACTAGCGGGAGTGACGAG. The chain uses TRBV20-1 and TRBJ2-7, with 14 bases lining up with TRBD2. The observed sequence ends 3 residues before the CDR3 terminus, with the missing tail filled in from the germline J gene. This CDR3 contains 14 residues. The germline V gene has CDR1 DFQATT and CDR2 SNEGSKA (reference sequence). Unmatched junction bases numbered 6, after V lost 6 bases and J lost 5 bases.

This clone was picked up a small number of times. The CDR3 end lies 3 residues beyond the end of the read and is filled in from the germline J gene. The chain employs TRBV7-2 and TRBJ2-1, with a tentative D call TRBD2 (5 bases). Germline values: CDR1 SGHTA, CDR2 FQGNSA. CDR3 size: 14 residues. The V end lost 3 bases, the J end lost 9 bases, and 15 bases lay between the germline ends. CDR3 DNA (partial): TGTGCCAGCAGCTTCCGCCGCGTACGGGGTGAG. Its protein product is CASSFRRVRGE. The full CDR3 reads CASSFRRVRGEQFF.

This clone was recorded many times. The read halts 3 residues ahead of the CDR3 end, with the missing end drawn from the germline J gene. The rearrangement links TRBV20-1 to TRBJ2-7, with a tentative D call TRBD2 (5 bases). The CDR3 covers 13 residues. Deletions cut 4 bases from V and 4 bases from J, with 14 bases between. From germline, CDR1 is DFQATT and CDR2 SNEGSKA (reference sequence). CDR3 protein: CSAKVPSQYEQYF. CDR3 DNA (partial): TGCAGTGCTAAGGTCCCTAGCCAGTACGAG.

At least ten counts were recorded for this clone. Just one base apart from a much larger clone, this may be a read error. The sequence runs out 3 residues before the end of the CDR3; the remainder is reconstructed from the germline J gene. Within the sample, other DNA sequences also encode this same CDR3. The chain employs TRBV5-4 and TRBJ2-5; D not resolved. CDR1 SGHNT and CDR2 YYREEE come from the germline V gene (reference sequence). This CDR3 has 12 residues. The V gene lost 4 bases and the J gene lost 0 bases, with 4 bases spanning the gap. The sequenced part of the CDR3 DNA is TGTGCCAGCAGCCCGTACCAAGAGACC. This sequence encodes CASSPYQET. From start to end, the CDR3 is CASSPYQETQYF.

There are a few counts of this clone. CDR3 amino acids: CASTSREGAPLGYGYTF. The sequenced CDR3 bases are TGTGCCAGCACTTCAAGGGAGGGGGCTCCCCTTGGCTATGGC. The J gene is TRBJ1-2, the V gene TRBV6-2 or TRBV6-3; 7 bases agree with TRBD1. The read comes to an end 3 residues before the CDR3 does, leaving the germline J gene to fill in the end. The junction had 18 bases not matched to a gene; V was cut back by 7 bases and J by 4 bases. The V gene's germline CDR1 is MNHEY and CDR2 SVGEGT. The CDR3 extends over 17 amino acids.

At least ten counts were recorded for this clone. The missing CDR3 end, 3 residues past where the read stops, is filled in from the germline J gene. The rearrangement uses TRBV6-1 and TRBJ2-1; 14 bases map to TRBD2. The CDR3 consists of 16 residues. CDR1 and CDR2 (germline): MNHNS, SASEGT. J gave up 6 bases and V 6 bases, and 7 bases lay outside the gene matches. The sequenced CDR3 bases are TGTGCCAGCAGGGAAAAAGGGACTAGCGGGGGCAATGAG. Amino acid sequence: CASREKGTSGGNE. In full, the CDR3 is CASREKGTSGGNEQFF.

The sample holds many counts of this clone. The read finishes 3 residues shy of the CDR3 end, and the germline J gene is used to complete it. This chain joins TRBV7-3 and TRBJ2-7; TRBD1 matches at 9 bases. Trimming cost V 5 bases and J 5 bases; bases outside gene matches: 10. Germline CDR1 SGHTA, CDR2 FQGTGA. This CDR3 has 15 residues. The CDR3 is CASSPNRGRSHEQYF. Incomplete CDR3 DNA: TGTGCCAGCAGCCCGAACAGGGGGCGAAGCCACGAG.

The sample holds many counts of this clone. The sequenced fragment ends 3 residues before the CDR3 boundary, so the rest is inferred from the germline J gene. The V gene is TRBV7-8, the J gene TRBJ1-6; possibly TRBD1 for D (5 bases). Germline assignment: CDR1 SGHVS and CDR2 FQNEAQ. This CDR3 has 14 residues. V shed 3 bases and J shed 7 bases, with 10 bases lying between them. CDR3 sequence reads: CASSFGQGNSPLHF. The CDR3 DNA, read in part, is TGTGCCAGCAGCTTCGGGCAGGGAAATTCACCC.

In this sample, this clone turned up many times. The DNA read from the CDR3 is TGCAGTGGGCTAGCGGGAACAGATACG. The encoded protein is CSGLAGTDT. The complete CDR3 reads CSGLAGTDTQYF. The chain uses TRBV20-1 and TRBJ2-3, with 9 bases fitting TRBD2. The read halts 3 residues ahead of the CDR3 end, with the missing end drawn from the germline J gene. The CDR3 runs to 12 residues. With 7 bases clipped from V and 3 bases from J, the junction kept 2 bases outside the gene matches. CDR1 is DFQATT and CDR2 is SNEGSKA in the germline V gene (reference sequence).

Of note for this clone: The read gets to within 3 residues of the CDR3 end, and the germline J gene fills in the rest. V usage is TRBV30 and J usage is TRBJ2-5; 8 bases agree with TRBD2. There are 13 residues in the CDR3. Per the germline V gene, CDR1 is GTSNPN and CDR2 is SVGIG (reference sequence). The V and J ends lost 5 bases and 5 bases, in that order; junction bases with no gene match: 7. The CDR3 is CAWREGPGETQYF. The CDR3 bases that were read are TGTGCCTGGCGGGAGGGCCCGGGGGAGACC.

The CDR3 protein is CASLIQTGDGYTF. The part of the CDR3 DNA that was read is TGTGCCAGCCTTATCCAGACAGGGGATGGC. The V and J genes are TRBV7-9 and TRBJ1-2; 8 positions agree with TRBD1. The read halts 3 residues ahead of the CDR3 end, with the missing end drawn from the germline J gene. From germline, CDR1 is SEHNR and CDR2 FQNEAQ (reference sequence). The CDR3 loop spans 13 amino acids. J gave up 6 bases and V 8 bases, and 8 bases lay outside the gene matches.

This clone was counted at least ten times. Read data end 3 residues before the CDR3 end; the end is taken from the germline J gene. This chain joins TRBV6-2 or TRBV6-3 and TRBJ1-2; weak D call: TRBD1 (5 bases). The germline gives CDR1 MNHEY, CDR2 SVGEGT. The CDR3 is 12 residues long. Trimming shortened V by 6 bases and J by 6 bases, and 11 bases separated the two germline ends. The part of the CDR3 DNA that was read is TGTGCCAGCAGCCTCACGACAGATGGC. It codes for CASSLTTDG. The entire CDR3 is CASSLTTDGYTF.

Note on this clone: The CDR3 end lies 3 residues beyond the end of the read and is filled in from the germline J gene. J is TRBJ1-6 and V is TRBV19, with 7 positions matching TRBD1. Germline CDR1 and CDR2: LNHDA and SQIVND (reference sequence). The ends lost 7 bases at V and 10 bases at J; junction bases unmatched: 7. The CDR3 is 13 residues long. The sequenced CDR3 bases are TGTGCCAGTAAGGAACAGGGGAACTCACCC. As protein: CASKEQGNSP. The complete CDR3 protein is CASKEQGNSPLHF.

This clone occurred many times. This chain's CDR3 is CASSLLSDTQYF. The covered CDR3 bases are TGTGCCAGCAGCTTACTGTCGGATACG. J is TRBJ2-3 and V is TRBV7-3; no reliable D call. The read finishes 3 residues shy of the CDR3 end, and the germline J gene is used to complete it. Germline CDR1 and CDR2: SGHTA and FQGTGA. The V gene lost 2 bases and the J gene lost 6 bases, with 6 bases spanning the gap. CDR3 size: 12 residues.

About this clone itself: The missing CDR3 end, 3 residues past where the read stops, is filled in from the germline J gene. The V gene is TRBV20-1, the J gene TRBJ2-1, with 10 positions matching TRBD2. The germline gives CDR1 DFQATT, CDR2 SNEGSKA (reference sequence). The CDR3 length is 13 residues. CDR3 DNA, as far as it was read: TGCAGCCCTGCTAGCGGGAGTGGAAATGAG. It translates to CSPASGSGNE. The entire CDR3 protein reads CSPASGSGNEQFF.

This clone turned up a few times. The read comes to an end 3 residues before the CDR3 does, leaving the germline J gene to fill in the end. The V call is TRBV7-9, the J call TRBJ1-1; D is perhaps TRBD1 (5 bases). CDR3 length: 15 residues. The germline V gene has CDR1 SEHNR and CDR2 FQNEAQ (reference sequence). V shed 6 bases and J shed 0 bases, with 14 bases lying between them. The part of the CDR3 DNA that was read is TGTGCCAGCAGTTTTGGGGCGGGGATGAACACTGAA. As protein: CASSFGAGMNTE. In full, the CDR3 reads CASSFGAGMNTEAFF.